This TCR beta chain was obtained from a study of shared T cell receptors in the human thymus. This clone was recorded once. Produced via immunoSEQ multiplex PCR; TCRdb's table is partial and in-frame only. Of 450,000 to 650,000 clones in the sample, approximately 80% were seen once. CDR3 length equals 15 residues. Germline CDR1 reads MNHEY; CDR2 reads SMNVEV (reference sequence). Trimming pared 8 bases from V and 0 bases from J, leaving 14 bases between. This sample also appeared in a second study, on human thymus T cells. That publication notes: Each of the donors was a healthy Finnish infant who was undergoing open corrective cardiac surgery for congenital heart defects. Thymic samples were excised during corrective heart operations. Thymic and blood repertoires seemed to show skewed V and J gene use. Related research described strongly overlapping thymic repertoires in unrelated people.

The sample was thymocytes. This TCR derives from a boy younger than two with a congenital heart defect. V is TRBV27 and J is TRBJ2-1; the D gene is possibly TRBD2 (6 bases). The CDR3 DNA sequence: TGTGCCAGCTCCCCTCCGGGACTCTCCTACAATGAGCAGTTCTTC. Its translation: CASSPPGLSYNEQFF.